The 32 T cell receptor beta chains below come from one sample, sequenced in a study of control samples from healthy donors and cancer patients. The repertoire was sequenced with immunoSEQ multiplex PCR; TCRdb's copy has only in-frame clones and lacks some. Here the sample spans over 45,000 clones, more than 90% being singletons. The material sequenced was PBMCs. Every receptor here comes from a man aged 25 to 40 with colorectal cancer.

The rearrangement uses TRBV6-6 and TRBJ1-1, with a tentative D call TRBD1 (5 bases). Germline-derived CDR1 and CDR2 are MNHNY and SVGAGI (reference sequence). CDR3 length equals 14 residues. V lost 6 bases and J lost 1, with 12 bases in between. In nucleotides, the CDR3 is TGTGCCAGCAGCACGTACGGGACGAACACTGAAGCTTTCTTT. Translation gives CASSTYGTNTEAFF.

The rearrangement uses TRBV9 and TRBJ2-1; D is ambiguous. CDR1 is SGDLS, CDR2 YYNGEE, per germline. The CDR3 is made up of 13 amino acids. Trimming left V 2 bases short and J 5 bases short, with 8 bases between. The CDR3 is CASSVENDNEQFF. The CDR3 DNA reads as TGTGCCAGCAGCGTTGAGAACGACAATGAGCAGTTCTTC.

This clone was counted a single time. The genes are TRBV5-1 and TRBJ2-7; 10 bases match TRBD1. The junction had 8 bases not matched to a gene; V was cut back by 2 bases and J by 6 bases. This CDR3 comprises 15 residues. Germline CDR1 SGHRS, CDR2 YFSETQ. CDR3: CASSFGTGVLAEQYV. CDR3 nucleotides: TGCGCCAGCAGCTTTGGGACAGGGGTATTGGCCGAGCAGTACGTC.

J is TRBJ1-2 and V is TRBV6-2 or TRBV6-3, with 12 bases that match TRBD1. The CDR3 runs 13 residues. The V gene's germline CDR1 is MNHEY and CDR2 SVGEGT. V lost 2 bases, J lost 9 bases, and 1 base stayed unmatched. This CDR3 is CASSYRDRGRYTF. CDR3 in DNA: TGTGCCAGCAGTTACCGGGACAGGGGGCGCTACACCTTC.

This chain links TRBV10-3 with TRBJ2-3; no reliable D call. CDR1 is ENHRY and CDR2 is SYGVKD in the germline V gene. The germline V and J ends were trimmed by 0 bases and 10 bases, with 17 bases remaining between them. The CDR3 has 15 amino acids. The CDR3 region is CAISESTAENLPQYF. CDR3 coding DNA: TGTGCCATCAGTGAGTCGACGGCAGAAAACCTACCGCAGTATTTT.

The chain combines TRBV7-2 with TRBJ1-1, with D possibly being TRBD1 (6 bases). This CDR3 comprises 15 residues. Trimming stripped 5 bases from V and 1 base from J, with 14 bases between. Germline-derived CDR1 and CDR2 are SGHTA and FQGNSA. Written as DNA, the CDR3 is TGTGCCAGCAGCATAAAGACAGGTGGGAACACTGAAGCTTTCTTT. This sequence encodes CASSIKTGGNTEAFF.

This clone was observed once. The gene calls are TRBV3-1 (or the pseudogene TRBV3-2) and TRBJ2-3; 11 bases are a match to TRBD2. The germline gives CDR1 LGHDT, CDR2 YNNKEL (reference sequence). V was pared by 0 bases and J by 3 bases, with 8 bases of the junction left unmatched. There are 18 residues in the CDR3. CDR3 coding DNA: TGTGCCAGCAGCCAAGATCGTAGCGGGGGGGCCTGGACAGATACGCAGTATTTT. The encoded protein is CASSQDRSGGAWTDTQYF.

The chain has TRBV2 and TRBJ2-2; D unclear. Germline CDR1 and CDR2: SNHLY and FYNNEI. V was pared by 7 bases and J by 3 bases, with 9 bases between. The CDR3 covers 13 residues. The CDR3, as DNA: TGTGCCAGCACTACGTCATACACCGGGGAGCTGTTTTTT. It translates to CASTTSYTGELFF.

The chain recombines TRBV30 with TRBJ2-3, with D possibly matching TRBD2 (6 bases). Germline V gives CDR1 GTSNPN, CDR2 SVGIG (reference sequence). The CDR3 covers 17 residues. V lost 2 bases, J lost 2 bases, and 20 bases lay in between. This CDR3 reads CAWSPTGLGIYTDTQYF. In nucleotides, the CDR3 is TGTGCCTGGAGTCCTACGGGACTCGGTATCTACACAGATACGCAGTATTTT. The whole variable domain, filled in from reference TRBV30 and TRBJ2-3, reads SQTIHQWPATLVQPVGSPLSLECTVEGTSNPNLYWYRQAAGRGLQLLFYSVGIGQISSEVPQNLSASRPQDRQFILSSKKLLLSDSGFYLCAWSPTGLGIYTDTQYFGPGTRLTVL.

The genes are TRBV10-2 and TRBJ1-1; no clear D. V lost 0 bases, J lost 8 bases, and 13 bases lay in between. The CDR3 runs to 14 residues. Germline V gene data show CDR1 as WSHSY and CDR2 as SAAADI. DNA of the CDR3: TGCGCCAGCAGTGAGTCTAATCATCTCAAGGAAGCTTTCTTT. Its protein is CASSESNHLKEAFF.

The rearrangement uses TRBV5-1 and TRBJ2-7; the match to TRBD1 covers 7 bases. The CDR3 has 15 amino acids. Germline trimming cut 1 base from V and 5 bases from J; bases unmatched to any gene: 9. Looked up from germline, CDR1 is SGHRS and CDR2 is YFSETQ. The CDR3 coding sequence is TGCGCCAGCAGCTTGCACCCGGGACAGTATAACGAGCAGTACGTC. Protein sequence: CASSLHPGQYNEQYV.

J is TRBJ2-3 and V is TRBV5-8, with 13 positions matching TRBD2. In germline, CDR1 is SGHTS, CDR2 YDEGEE. CDR3 length: 17 amino acids. V shed 4 bases, J shed 0 bases, and the junction held 5 bases outside the gene matches. The CDR3 loop reads CASSPGLAGHSTDTQYF. In DNA, the CDR3 is TGTGCCAGCAGCCCGGGACTAGCGGGGCATAGCACAGATACGCAGTATTTT.

The chain couples TRBV5-4 to TRBJ1-1, with TRBD1 matching 10 bases. V shed 1 base and J 2 bases; nucleotides not matched to a gene: 5. This CDR3 comprises 16 residues. Germline V gene data show CDR1 as SGHNT and CDR2 as YYREEE (reference sequence). DNA for the CDR3: TGTGCCAGCAGCTTGCCGGGACAGGGGACTAACACTGAAGCTTTCTTT. Its protein is CASSLPGQGTNTEAFF.

The genes are TRBV19 and TRBJ2-3; D remains ambiguous. CDR1 and CDR2 from the germline V gene are LNHDA and SQIVND (reference sequence). The CDR3 has 16 residues. V shed 3 bases and J shed 0 bases, with 13 bases lying between them. CDR3 bases: TGTGCCAGTAGTATGGCCCCCATCCTTAGCACAGATACGCAGTATTTT. Translated: CASSMAPILSTDTQYF.

This chain joins TRBV7-2 and TRBJ2-3; 7 bases match TRBD2. Germline CDR1 SGHTA, CDR2 FQGNSA. Trimming took 2 bases from V and 2 from J; bases not matched to a gene: 7. This CDR3 spans 16 amino acids. CDR3 amino acids: CASSLRGSGVTDTQYF. CDR3 in DNA: TGTGCCAGCAGCTTAAGGGGAAGCGGGGTCACAGATACGCAGTATTTT.

This chain connects TRBV6-2 or TRBV6-3 to TRBJ2-3; tentatively, D is TRBD1 or TRBD2 (6 bases each). The CDR3 has 16 residues. V lost 2 bases and J lost 4, with 16 bases in between. Germline CDR1 and CDR2: MNHEY and SVGEGT. CDR3 amino acids: CASSYRRGLVADTQYF. DNA for the CDR3: TGTGCCAGCAGTTACCGCCGGGGGCTTGTTGCAGATACGCAGTATTTT.

The rearrangement links TRBV27 to TRBJ2-1; D may be TRBD2 (5 bases). CDR1 is MNHEY and CDR2 is SMNVEV in the germline V gene (reference sequence). The CDR3 sequence is 15 residues long. The ends were cut back, 8 bases at V and 7 bases at J, with 21 bases in the middle. CDR3 in amino acids: CASGEPGKLDNEQFF. The CDR3 DNA reads as TGTGCCAGCGGAGAACCGGGAAAACTTGATAATGAGCAGTTCTTC.

V and J are TRBV6-5 and TRBJ1-2; D not resolved. The CDR3 contains 13 residues. The germline V gene encodes CDR1 MNHEY and CDR2 SVGAGI. The V end was cut by 6 bases, the J end by 0 bases, with 8 bases between. CDR3 sequence: CASRPGTNYGYTF. Written as DNA, the CDR3 is TGTGCCAGCAGGCCCGGAACTAACTATGGCTACACCTTC.

This clone was observed a single time. The genes are TRBV6-1 and TRBJ1-1, with D hard to call. The V gene lost 2 bases and the J gene lost 1 base, with 5 bases spanning the gap. The CDR3 runs to 13 residues. Per germline, CDR1 MNHNS and CDR2 SASEGT. CDR3 bases: TGTGCCAGCAGTGAACGAGAGAACACTGAAGCTTTCTTT. Protein: CASSERENTEAFF.

This chain links TRBV15 with TRBJ1-1; 9 nucleotides agree with TRBD1. Germline CDR1 reads LNHNV; CDR2 reads YYDKDF (reference sequence). Trimming at V came to 5 bases and at J to 5 bases, leaving 12 bases not matched to a gene. This CDR3 is built from 16 residues. CDR3 sequence (DNA): TGTGCCACCAGCCGGAAACCTCGGACAGGGGAGACTGAAGCTTTCTTT. Translation: CATSRKPRTGETEAFF.

The V call is TRBV4-3, the J call TRBJ1-1; 10 bases line up with TRBD1. Germline V CDR1 and CDR2: LGHNA, YSLEER. After removal of 1 base from V and 1 base from J, the junction contained 12 bases not matched to a gene. CDR3 length: 19 amino acids. CDR3 protein: CASSQGGDRGHIRNTEAFF. The CDR3 DNA follows: TGCGCCAGCAGCCAAGGGGGGGACAGGGGTCATATCCGGAACACTGAAGCTTTCTTT.

V gene TRBV29-1 combines with J gene TRBJ2-1; 7 positions match TRBD1. The trim removed 7 bases at V and 3 bases at J, leaving 6 bases unmatched. CDR1 SQVTM and CDR2 ANQGSEA come from the germline V gene. The CDR3 runs 13 residues. The CDR3 bases are TGCAGCGGCCGGGACAGAGTCTACAATGAGCAGTTCTTC. The encoded protein is CSGRDRVYNEQFF.

The genes are TRBV6-5 and TRBJ1-4, with D perhaps matching TRBD1 (5 bases). V was cut by 0 bases and J by 0 bases, with 8 bases left in between. The germline gives CDR1 MNHEY, CDR2 SVGAGI. The CDR3 spans 16 residues. The chain's CDR3 is CASSYSRGATNEKLFF. As DNA, the CDR3 is TGTGCCAGCAGTTACTCGAGGGGCGCAACTAATGAAAAACTGTTTTTT.

This chain joins TRBV5-6 and TRBJ2-1; D is possibly TRBD2 (5 bases). V shed 5 bases and J shed 4 bases, with 10 bases lying between them. The germline V gene encodes CDR1 SGHDT and CDR2 YYEEEE. The CDR3 length is 13 residues. The CDR3 region is CASSSGLYNEQFF. As DNA, the CDR3 is TGTGCCAGCAGTTCCGGACTTTACAATGAGCAGTTCTTC.

The sample holds a few counts of this clone. This chain joins TRBV6-2 or TRBV6-3 and TRBJ2-7; D possibly corresponds to TRBD1 (6 bases). Trimming left V 5 bases short and J 2 bases short, with 16 bases between. Germline V lookup: CDR1 MNHEY, CDR2 SVGEGT. This CDR3 is 15 amino acids long. The CDR3 here is CASSRQANVAYEQYV. CDR3 nucleotide sequence: TGTGCCAGCAGTCGACAGGCAAATGTCGCCTACGAGCAGTACGTC.

The chain is built from TRBV7-2 and TRBJ1-2; 9 bases line up with TRBD1. CDR1 is SGHTA, CDR2 FQGNSA, per germline. This CDR3 has 14 residues. Trimming removed 5 bases from V and 6 bases from J; junction bases left unmatched: 7. The CDR3 here is CASSLGTGRDGYTF. CDR3 nucleotide sequence: TGTGCCAGCAGCCTCGGGACAGGGAGGGATGGCTACACCTTC.

The J gene is TRBJ1-2, the V gene TRBV2; no reliable D call. V was pared by 6 bases and J by 2 bases, with 13 bases between. Looked up from germline, CDR1 is SNHLY and CDR2 is FYNNEI. The CDR3 is 14 amino acids. As DNA, the CDR3 is TGTGCCAGCAGCCCTTCTCTCCCGAACTATGGCTACACCTTC. Its translation is CASSPSLPNYGYTF.

V gene TRBV4-3 combines with J gene TRBJ1-2; 7 bases match TRBD1. The CDR3 extends over 14 amino acids. Looked up from germline, CDR1 is LGHNA and CDR2 is YSLEER. V shed 4 bases and J 8 bases; nucleotides not matched to a gene: 10. CDR3 protein: CASSRDRVTEGYTF. DNA for the CDR3: TGCGCCAGCAGCCGAGACAGGGTGACGGAGGGCTACACCTTC.

CDR3 sequence: CASRKSGGAGLNTEAFF. As DNA, the CDR3 is TGTGCCAGTAGGAAGTCAGGGGGCGCAGGGTTGAACACTGAAGCTTTCTTT. V usage is TRBV19 and J usage is TRBJ1-1; 8 bases map to TRBD1. V lost 6 bases and J lost 0; bases outside the gene matches: 12. CDR1 is LNHDA, CDR2 SQIVND, per germline (reference sequence). This CDR3 region has 17 residues.

This clone was seen a handful of times. The rearrangement uses TRBV15 and TRBJ1-2; D gene uncertain. The CDR3 extends over 17 amino acids. Germline CDR1 reads LNHNV; CDR2 reads YYDKDF (reference sequence). Trimming left V 0 bases short and J 0 bases short, with 14 bases between. The CDR3 region is CATSREKYNPANYGYTF. CDR3 in DNA: TGTGCCACCAGCAGAGAGAAGTACAATCCCGCTAACTATGGCTACACCTTC.

This clone appeared a single time. The genes are TRBV6-5 and TRBJ1-1; a possible D gene is TRBD1 (5 bases). There are 15 residues in the CDR3. Germline V gene data show CDR1 as MNHEY and CDR2 as SVGAGI. The ends were cut back, 6 bases at V and 1 base at J, with 15 bases in the middle. CDR3 in DNA: TGTGCCAGCAGGACCCCCTGGGGGAGGAACACTGAAGCTTTCTTT. Amino acid sequence: CASRTPWGRNTEAFF.

This chain links TRBV4-3 with TRBJ1-3; perhaps TRBD1 as D (5 bases). The CDR3 loop spans 18 amino acids. CDR1 LGHNA and CDR2 YSLEER come from the germline V gene. The germline V and J ends were trimmed by 2 bases and 4 bases, with 21 bases remaining between them. The CDR3 reads CASSQTWGVQGSGNTIYF. For the CDR3, the DNA is TGCGCCAGCAGCCAAACATGGGGGGTTCAGGGATCAGGAAACACCATATATTTT.